This T cell receptor (beta chain) emerged from a study of CD8 T cells in Susac syndrome. Study observations and caveats: As acknowledged by the study, its TCR sequencing and HLA analysis included a relatively small number of individuals.

Sequencing of TCR beta, carried out with a high-throughput approach, was applied to CD8+ and CD4+ T cells from the blood. The authors negatively isolated CD8+ and CD4+ T cells and FACS-enriched TEMRA cells. Random hexamers primed reverse transcription of about 0.5 to 1 ug RNA. Multiplex immunoSEQ PCR targeted 54 Vbeta and 13 Jbeta TCR beta segments. A single record per CDR3 protein comes from TCRdb applying MiXCR to the immunoSEQ multiplex PCR reads. This sample has around 190,000 distinct CDR3 sequences, with 85% to 95% found just once. Remarks on this clonotype: Antigen unknown.

V was clipped by 4 bases and J by 7 bases; unmatched bases: 10. The CDR3 has 17 amino acids. The V gene's germline CDR1 is SGHRS and CDR2 YFSETQ. V and J are TRBV5-1 and TRBJ2-1; 14 bases agree with TRBD2. The sample taken for sequencing was CD4+ T cells from PBMCs. The receptor's source is a human donor in good health. Here the CDR3 reads CASSGLAGGDFGNEQFF. The CDR3 bases are TGCGCCAGCAGCGGACTAGCGGGGGGTGACTTCGGGAATGAGCAGTTCTTC.